This is a list of T cell receptor beta chains from one sample in a study of cytomegalovirus exposure and HLA in healthy donors. This table comes from immunoSEQ multiplex PCR, and its TCRdb copy is limited to in-frame clones, with some not included. The table includes fewer than 120,000 clones, over 60% detected once. The specimen sequenced was PBMCs. These receptors all come from a man aged 30-40 years in good health and CMV-seropositive. CDR3s include the opening cysteine and the closing phenylalanine or tryptophan. The D gene is left open where the match is weak. Clone size is not always given. Where it is, it says once, few, many or a class for expanded clones.

abundance: .; j_gene: TRBJ2-1; v_gene: TRBV28; d_gene: TRBD2; CDR3nt: TGTGCCAGCACCCGGGGGGGGACCTACAATGAGCAGTTCTTC; CDR3aa: CASTRGGTYNEQFF
abundance: .; j_gene: TRBJ2-3; v_gene: TRBV28; d_gene: TRBD2; CDR3nt: TGTGCCAGCAGTTTAGAGGGACTAGCGGGGGACCCCCGGGGAGATACGCAGTATTTT; CDR3aa: CASSLEGLAGDPRGDTQYF
abundance: .; j_gene: TRBJ2-7; v_gene: TRBV7-9; d_gene: .; CDR3nt: TGTGCCAGCAGACAGGGCTACTTTGGCGAGCAGTACTTC; CDR3aa: CASRQGYFGEQYF
abundance: .; j_gene: TRBJ2-5; v_gene: TRBV28; d_gene: TRBD1; CDR3nt: TGTGCCAGCAGTTTATATCCACAGGGACAGCAAGAGACCCAGTACTTC; CDR3aa: CASSLYPQGQQETQYF
abundance: .; j_gene: TRBJ1-4; v_gene: TRBV4-2; d_gene: TRBD1; CDR3nt: TGTGCCAGCAGCCATCCAGGGGGCGGTGGAGAAAAACTGTTTTTT; CDR3aa: CASSHPGGGGEKLFF
abundance: .; j_gene: TRBJ1-2; v_gene: TRBV5-8; d_gene: .; CDR3nt: TGTGCCAGCAGCTTGAACAGGTTCCCTACTAACTATGGCTACACCTTC; CDR3aa: CASSLNRFPTNYGYTF
abundance: .; j_gene: TRBJ2-7; v_gene: TRBV7-2; d_gene: .; CDR3nt: TGTGCCAGCAGCTTAGGGGCAGCTTCCTACGAGCAGTACTTC; CDR3aa: CASSLGAASYEQYF
abundance: .; j_gene: TRBJ1-4; v_gene: TRBV6-6; d_gene: TRBD1; CDR3nt: TGTGCCAGCTCAGGGGGTGATGAAAAACTGTTTTTT; CDR3aa: CASSGGDEKLFF
abundance: .; j_gene: TRBJ1-1; v_gene: TRBV27; d_gene: TRBD1; CDR3nt: TGTGCCAGCAGTTCCAGGACAGGGATGAACACTGAAGCTTTCTTT; CDR3aa: CASSSRTGMNTEAFF
abundance: .; j_gene: TRBJ1-4; v_gene: TRBV30; d_gene: .; CDR3nt: TGTGCCTGGGATGTTGGACAGCTAAATGAAAAACTGTTTTTT; CDR3aa: CAWDVGQLNEKLFF
abundance: few; j_gene: TRBJ2-1; v_gene: TRBV6-4; d_gene: TRBD2; CDR3nt: TGTGCCAGCAGTGACTCCGGCGGGGGGGCTTACAATGAGCAGTTCTTC; CDR3aa: CASSDSGGGAYNEQFF
abundance: .; j_gene: TRBJ1-6; v_gene: TRBV2; d_gene: .; CDR3nt: TGTGCCAGCACTCCCTCAGGGTCCTATAATTCACCCCTCCACTTT; CDR3aa: CASTPSGSYNSPLHF
abundance: .; j_gene: TRBJ1-1; v_gene: TRBV27; d_gene: .; CDR3nt: TGTGCCAGCAGTTTATTCGGGGGGGTTCTGGGGAACACTGAAGCTTTCTTT; CDR3aa: CASSLFGGVLGNTEAFF
abundance: .; j_gene: TRBJ2-3; v_gene: TRBV7-9; d_gene: .; CDR3nt: TGTGCCATCGCAGGTACCTACAGCACAGATACGCAGTATTTT; CDR3aa: CAIAGTYSTDTQYF
abundance: once; j_gene: TRBJ2-7; v_gene: TRBV28; d_gene: TRBD2; CDR3nt: TGTGCCAGCTCATTCTCTCTAGCGGGGCTCACCTACGAGCAGTACTTC; CDR3aa: CASSFSLAGLTYEQYF
abundance: .; j_gene: TRBJ1-1; v_gene: TRBV27; d_gene: .; CDR3nt: TGTGCCAGCAGTTATCAGTGGTCTGGCACTGAAGCTTTCTTT; CDR3aa: CASSYQWSGTEAFF
abundance: .; j_gene: TRBJ2-1; v_gene: TRBV4-1; d_gene: TRBD2; CDR3nt: TGCGCCAGCAGCCTTCCCCTAGCGGGGGAGTACAATGAGCAGTTCTTC; CDR3aa: CASSLPLAGEYNEQFF
abundance: .; j_gene: TRBJ2-7; v_gene: TRBV6-1; d_gene: TRBD1; CDR3nt: TGTGCCAGCAGCGAACCATTTGCGGGACAGGGGACCTACGAGCAGTACTTC; CDR3aa: CASSEPFAGQGTYEQYF